Shown below are 8 T cell receptor beta chains from a single sample sequenced in a study of PD-1 blockade in classical Hodgkin lymphoma. Indicated time point: cycle 4 day 1 (C4D1), after more than five weeks of nivolumab. Patients all relapsed after autologous stem cell transplantation, and there was variation in brentuximab vedotin exposure. This table comes from immunoSEQ multiplex PCR, and its TCRdb copy is limited to in-frame clones, with some not included. The sample records about 90,000 clones, 90% being singletons. The source was peripheral blood mononuclear cells (PBMCs), collected before the fourth cycle of nivolumab. These receptors all stem from a human donor with classical Hodgkin lymphoma.

V and J are TRBV5-1 and TRBJ2-3; 12 bases line up with TRBD2. The CDR3 is 18 amino acids. Trimming cost V 2 bases and J 2 bases; bases outside gene matches: 9. Germline lookup yields CDR1 SGHRS and CDR2 YFSETQ. CDR3 coding DNA: TGCGCCAGCAGCTTTCGACTAGCGGGGGCGTTCGACACAGATACGCAGTATTTT. Protein sequence: CASSFRLAGAFDTDTQYF.

The chain links TRBV19 to TRBJ1-4; TRBD1 matches 8 bases. Germline trimming cut 5 bases from V and 3 bases from J; bases unmatched to any gene: 5. Germline CDR1 reads LNHDA; CDR2 reads SQIVND (reference sequence). The CDR3 loop spans 15 amino acids. In DNA form, the CDR3 reads TGTGCCAGTAGTTCCGACAGGGGACCTAATGAAAAACTGTTTTTT. Amino acids: CASSSDRGPNEKLFF.

A single count supports this clone. V usage is TRBV19 and J usage is TRBJ2-2; a weak D match, TRBD1 (6 bases). With 5 bases removed from V and 1 base from J, the gap between germline ends came to 8 bases. The germline gives CDR1 LNHDA, CDR2 SQIVND (reference sequence). This CDR3 has 14 amino acids. CDR3 sequence: CASSHRVNTGELFF. The DNA for the CDR3 is TGTGCCAGTAGTCACAGGGTGAACACCGGGGAGCTGTTTTTT. Together with reference TRBV19 and TRBJ2-2, the CDR3 gives the full variable domain: DGGITQSPKYLFRKEGQNVTLSCEQNLNHDAMYWYRQDPGQGLRLIYYSQIVNDFQKGDIAEGYSVSREKKESFPLTVTSAQKNPTAFYLCASSHRVNTGELFFGEGSRLTVL.

V gene TRBV9 combines with J gene TRBJ1-2; 9 nucleotides match TRBD1. Germline assignment: CDR1 SGDLS and CDR2 YYNGEE. This CDR3 spans 19 amino acids. V gave up 0 bases and J gave up 3 bases; unmatched junction bases: 15. The CDR3 DNA is TGTGCCAGCAGCGTAGCCCTAGCCCCCACAGGGGGCCGCTACTATGGCTACACCTTC. It specifies CASSVALAPTGGRYYGYTF.

This chain connects TRBV18 to TRBJ1-5; no clear D gene. The CDR3 contains 12 residues. Trimming stripped 0 bases from V and 7 bases from J, with 4 bases between. Germline lookup yields CDR1 KGHSH and CDR2 LQKENI. DNA of the CDR3: TGTGCCAGCTCACCACCGGAACAGCCCCAGCATTTT. Protein product: CASSPPEQPQHF.

V gene TRBV6-1 combines with J gene TRBJ1-2; no clear D gene. With 1 base removed from V and 4 bases from J, the gap between germline ends came to 13 bases. There are 15 residues in the CDR3. Germline V CDR1 and CDR2: MNHNS, SASEGT. The CDR3 bases are TGTGCCAGCAGTGAAGTTCCAGACTCGCCCTATGGCTACACCTTC. The encoded protein is CASSEVPDSPYGYTF.

The rearrangement joins TRBV5-6 to TRBJ1-1, with 9 bases fitting TRBD1. Germline assignment: CDR1 SGHDT and CDR2 YYEEEE. The CDR3 spans 16 residues. V lost 4 bases to trimming and J lost 0 bases; unmatched junction nucleotides: 7. CDR3 DNA sequence: TGTGCCAGCAGCCCTGGGGACAGGGCACTGAACACTGAAGCTTTCTTT. The encoded protein is CASSPGDRALNTEAFF.

This chain uses TRBV7-9 with TRBJ2-1, with 7 positions matching TRBD2. Germline loops: CDR1 SEHNR, CDR2 FQNEAQ (reference sequence). The length of the CDR3 is 10 residues. V gave up 11 bases and J gave up 12 bases; unmatched junction bases: 7. The CDR3 protein is CAGEGEAQFF. The CDR3 DNA reads TGTGCCGGGGAGGGTGAGGCGCAGTTCTTC.